The rows below give T cell receptor beta chains drawn from one sample of a study of blood T cell repertoires in COVID-19. Method: immunoSEQ multiplex PCR; TCRdb's copy keeps in-frame clones and lacks some. Among about 330,000 clones listed, 85% to 90% were seen once. Sequences were obtained from peripheral blood. Every receptor here comes from a woman aged 45-60 years with active or convalescent COVID-19. The CDR3 runs from the conserved cysteine through the conserved F or W. The D gene is left open where the match is weak. Rows give clone size only sometimes, using once, few, many, or a class for an expanded clone.

TRBV28	TRBJ1-5	once	TRBD1	TGTGCCAGCAGTCCCCCGTTACAGGGGAATCAGCCCCAGCATTTT	CASSPPLQGNQPQHF
TRBV6-5	TRBJ1-5	once	TRBD1	TGTGCCAGCAACCCCGGGACAGGAGAGAATCAGCCCCAGCATTTT	CASNPGTGENQPQHF
TRBV12-3/TRBV12-4	TRBJ2-2	few	NA	TGTGCCAGCAGTCCTATTTTCGGGGAGCTGTTTTTT	CASSPIFGELFF
TRBV7-9	TRBJ2-1	NA	TRBD2	TGTGCCAGCAGCTCCAGGCTCGGGACTAGCGCTGCAAAAAATGAGCAGTTCTTC	CASSSRLGTSAAKNEQFF
TRBV2	TRBJ1-5	NA	TRBD1	TGTGCCACCGGGGACAGGGAAAATCAGCCCCAGCATTTT	CATGDRENQPQHF
TRBV7-6	TRBJ2-1	NA	NA	TGTGCCAGCAGCTCCACTCCGGGGGGCGGGGGTTACAATGAGCAGTTCTTC	CASSSTPGGGGYNEQFF
TRBV7-9	TRBJ2-3	NA	TRBD1	TGTGCCAGCAGCCCCGGACAGGGGGCGAGTTCGTTT	CASSPGQGASSF
TRBV12-5	TRBJ1-2	NA	NA	TGTGCTAGTGGTTTACAGGCCAGCTATGGCTACACCTTC	CASGLQASYGYTF
TRBV11-3	TRBJ2-7	NA	NA	TGTGCCAGCAGCGAAAATACATACGAGCAGTACTTC	CASSENTYEQYF
TRBV3-1/TRBV3-2	TRBJ1-2	NA	NA	TGTGCCAGCAGCGGAAAGAGGGCTAACTATGGCTACACCTTC	CASSGKRANYGYTF
TRBV5-8	TRBJ2-7	NA	NA	TGTGCCAGCAGCTTAACTGGTACCTACGAGCAGTACTTC	CASSLTGTYEQYF
TRBV19	TRBJ2-7	NA	TRBD2	TGTGCCAGCGGGAGTAGCGGGAGTCTTTACGAGCAGTACTTC	CASGSSGSLYEQYF
TRBV19	TRBJ1-1	NA	NA	TGTGCCAGTAGTAAATTTCAGGAATGGACTGAAGCTTTCTTT	CASSKFQEWTEAFF
TRBV19	TRBJ2-5	NA	NA	TGTGCCAGTAACAATAGAGGGCTAGAGACCCAGTACTTC	CASNNRGLETQYF
TRBV5-4	TRBJ1-2	NA	TRBD1	TGTGCCAGCAGTTGGACAGGGGAGAACGGCTACACCTTC	CASSWTGENGYTF
TRBV10-2	TRBJ2-4	NA	NA	TGCGCCAGCAGTGAAGGTTGGGGGGTCAAAAACATTCAGTACTTC	CASSEGWGVKNIQYF
TRBV29-1	TRBJ2-5	NA	NA	TGCAGTTCAAGGGGCACGGAAGAGACCCAGTACTTC	CSSRGTEETQYF
TRBV7-2	TRBJ1-2	NA	TRBD1	TGTGCCAGCAGCTTAAGGGCGCATCTCACAGGGGGTACAAACTATGGCTACACCTTC	CASSLRAHLTGGTNYGYTF
TRBV10-3	TRBJ1-2	NA	NA	TGTGCCATCACCTCTCCGGGTGCAGAGGGCTACACCTTC	CAITSPGAEGYTF
TRBV2	TRBJ2-7	NA	TRBD2	TGTGCCAGCAGTGAAGGGCTAGCGGGGGGCGGATACGAGCAGTACTTC	CASSEGLAGGGYEQYF
TRBV6-5	TRBJ1-5	NA	TRBD1	TGTGCCAGCAGTTGGCTAGGGGGCGATCAGCCCCAGCATTTT	CASSWLGGDQPQHF
TRBV6-1	TRBJ2-7	once	TRBD2	TGTGCCAGCAGTGTCTCCGGGACTAGCGCCGGGTACGAGCAGTACTTC	CASSVSGTSAGYEQYF
TRBV5-1	TRBJ1-6	NA	NA	TGCGCCAGCAGCTTGAGCGGGGAATCACCCCTCCACTTT	CASSLSGESPLHF
TRBV9	TRBJ2-1	NA	TRBD2	TGTGCCAGCAGCCCCGTAAGCGGGGGCTACAATGAGCAGTTCTTC	CASSPVSGGYNEQFF
TRBV28	TRBJ1-2	NA	NA	TGTGCCAGCAGTCTGGCGGGAATGAGGACGGCTAACTATGGCTACACCTTC	CASSLAGMRTANYGYTF
TRBV9	TRBJ1-2	NA	NA	TGTGCCAGCAGCGCGTCAGGGGAACCATCCTATGGCTACACCTTC	CASSASGEPSYGYTF
TRBV5-1	TRBJ1-1	NA	NA	TGCGCCAGCAGCTTGGCCCCCCTGACAGGCGTGAGCACTGAAGCTTTCTTT	CASSLAPLTGVSTEAFF